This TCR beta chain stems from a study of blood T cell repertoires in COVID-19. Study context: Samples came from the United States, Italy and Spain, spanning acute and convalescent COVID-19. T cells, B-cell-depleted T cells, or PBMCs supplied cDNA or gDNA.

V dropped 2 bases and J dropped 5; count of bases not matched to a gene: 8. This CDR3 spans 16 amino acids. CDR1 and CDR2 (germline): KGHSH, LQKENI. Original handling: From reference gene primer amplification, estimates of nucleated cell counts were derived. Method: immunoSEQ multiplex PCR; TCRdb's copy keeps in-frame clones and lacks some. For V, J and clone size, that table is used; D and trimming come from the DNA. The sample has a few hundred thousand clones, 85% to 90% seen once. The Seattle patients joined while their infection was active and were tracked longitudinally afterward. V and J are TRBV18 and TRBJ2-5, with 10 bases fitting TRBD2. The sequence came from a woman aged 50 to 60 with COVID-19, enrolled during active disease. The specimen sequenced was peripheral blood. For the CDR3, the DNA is TGTGCCAGCTCACCATCCCCTAGCGGGAGTTATGAGACCCAGTACTTC. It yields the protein CASSPSPSGSYETQYF.